This TCR beta chain was found in a study of CD8+ T cells in alopecia areata. CDR3 length: 14 residues. The V gene lost 2 bases and the J gene lost 1 base, with 8 bases spanning the gap. CDR1 is MGHRA, CDR2 YSYEKL, per germline. RNA, once extracted, was reverse transcribed into cDNA for use as the sequencing template. Here immunoSEQ multiplex PCR was the method, and the copy in TCRdb shows in-frame clones only, minus some. In the table there are around 190,000 clones, around three fifths of which are singletons. Sample: CD8+ T cells sorted from blood. The chain recombines TRBV4-1 with TRBJ1-1; D not resolved. This clonotype originated in a human donor in good health. CDR3 sequence: CASSQSPSNTEAFF. The CDR3 nucleotides read TGCGCCAGCAGCCAAAGTCCGTCGAACACTGAAGCTTTCTTT.